This T cell receptor (beta chain) was captured by sequencing in a study of blood T cell repertoires in COVID-19. Study background: Both acute and convalescent COVID-19 samples were obtained from the United States, Italy and Spain.

The CDR3 has 12 residues. With 0 bases removed from V and 6 bases from J, the gap between germline ends came to 7 bases. The germline gives CDR1 SGDLS, CDR2 YYNGEE. Data came from immunoSEQ multiplex PCR; TCRdb stores just in-frame clones and leaves some out. The sample carries tens of thousands of clones, roughly 83% recorded once. This clonotype was sampled from a human donor in a cohort sampled during active COVID-19. The chain joins TRBV9 to TRBJ2-7; D may be TRBD2 (5 bases). Sequenced input: peripheral blood. CDR3 loop: CASSVGGSEQYF. DNA for the CDR3: TGTGCCAGCAGCGTAGGAGGGTCCGAGCAGTACTTC.